This passage covers 6 T cell receptor beta chains from one sample sequenced in a study of cytomegalovirus exposure and HLA in healthy donors. The primer mix had 60 Vbeta and 13 Jbeta primers. TCRdb's copy holds only in-frame clones and misses some; the assay was immunoSEQ multiplex PCR. This sample has under 170,000 clones, with approximately 79% found just once. Sequencing was done on a sample of PBMCs. These receptors were collected from a man aged 50 to 60 in good health and CMV-seropositive.

The V call is TRBV6-1, the J call TRBJ2-7; maybe TRBD2 (7 bases). Germline V lookup: CDR1 MNHNS, CDR2 SASEGT. Trimming left V 7 bases short and J 1 base short, with 17 bases between. CDR3 length equals 15 residues. In nucleotides, the CDR3 is TGTGCCAGCATAGAAACGGGGGGCTCGTCCTACGAGCAGTACTTC. Translated, it gives CASIETGGSSYEQYF.

The genes are TRBV7-9 and TRBJ1-4, with 7 bases matching TRBD1. Germline-derived CDR1 and CDR2 are SEHNR and FQNEAQ (reference sequence). There are 14 residues in the CDR3. V shed 4 bases, J shed 4 bases, and the junction held 3 bases outside the gene matches. For the CDR3, the DNA is TGTGCCAGCAGCTGGACAGGTTTTAATGAAAAACTGTTTTTT. It is translated as CASSWTGFNEKLFF.

This chain's CDR3 is CASSLRRGTGELFF. In DNA form, the CDR3 reads TGTGCCAGCAGTTTAAGACGGGGGACCGGGGAGCTGTTTTTT. The chain employs TRBV27 and TRBJ2-2, with D tentatively TRBD2 (6 bases). Germline loops: CDR1 MNHEY, CDR2 SMNVEV (reference sequence). The CDR3 length is 14 residues. Trimming took 2 bases from V and 5 from J, leaving 9 bases between them.

To note about this clone: Additional DNA sequences in this sample encode the identical CDR3. V and J are TRBV5-1 and TRBJ2-1; 8 positions match TRBD2. V lost 0 bases, J lost 1 base, and 3 bases stayed unmatched. The CDR3 covers 16 residues. Germline-derived CDR1 and CDR2 are SGHRS and YFSETQ. The CDR3 loop is CASSLGLAGSYNEQFF. The CDR3 nucleotides read TGCGCCAGCAGCTTGGGGCTAGCGGGTTCCTACAATGAGCAGTTCTTC.

J is TRBJ2-1 and V is TRBV28; D possibly corresponds to TRBD2 (6 bases). Germline V gene sequence: CDR1 MDHEN, CDR2 SYDVKM. V was shortened by 10 bases and J by 3 bases, with 13 bases between the two germline ends. The CDR3 length is 13 residues. The CDR3 sequence: CATQGLVYNEQFF. CDR3 sequence (DNA): TGTGCCACCCAGGGACTTGTCTACAATGAGCAGTTCTTC.

The chain carries TRBV6-1 and TRBJ2-7, with TRBD1 matching 10 bases. The V segment lost 7 bases and the J segment 3 bases; nucleotides outside the gene matches: 9. This CDR3 has 15 amino acids. CDR1 MNHNS and CDR2 SASEGT come from the germline V gene. The CDR3 DNA reads as TGTGCCAGCATCCAAGACAGGGGGCTTGGCTACGAGCAGTACTTC. This codes for CASIQDRGLGYEQYF.